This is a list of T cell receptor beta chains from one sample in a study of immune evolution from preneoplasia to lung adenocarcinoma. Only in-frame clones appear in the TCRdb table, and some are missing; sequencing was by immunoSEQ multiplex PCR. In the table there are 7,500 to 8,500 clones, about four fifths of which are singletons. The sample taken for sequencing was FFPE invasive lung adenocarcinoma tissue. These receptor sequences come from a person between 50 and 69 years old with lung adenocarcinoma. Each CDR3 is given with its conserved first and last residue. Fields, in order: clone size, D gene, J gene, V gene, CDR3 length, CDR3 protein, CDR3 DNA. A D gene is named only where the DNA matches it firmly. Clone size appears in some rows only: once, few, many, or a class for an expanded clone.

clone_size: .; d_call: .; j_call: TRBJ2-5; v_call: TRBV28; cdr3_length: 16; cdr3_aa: CASGDYRAKNQETQYF; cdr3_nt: TGTGCCTCAGGGGACTACAGGGCTAAAAACCAAGAGACCCAGTACTTC
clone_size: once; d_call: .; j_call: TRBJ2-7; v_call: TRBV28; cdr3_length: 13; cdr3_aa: CASQSAVSYEQYF; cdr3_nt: TGTGCCAGCCAGTCGGCGGTCTCCTACGAGCAGTACTTC
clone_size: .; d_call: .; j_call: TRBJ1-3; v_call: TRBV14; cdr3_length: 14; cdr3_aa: CASSQDYPVGTIYF; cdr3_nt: TGTGCCAGCAGCCAAGATTATCCCGTTGGCACCATATATTTT
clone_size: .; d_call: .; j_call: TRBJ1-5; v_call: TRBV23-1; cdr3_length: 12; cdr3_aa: CASSRDLAAQHF; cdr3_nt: TGCGCCAGCAGCAGAGACCTTGCCGCCCAGCATTTT
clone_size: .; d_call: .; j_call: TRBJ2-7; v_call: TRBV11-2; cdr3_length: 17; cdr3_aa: CASSPSINRQGRYEQYF; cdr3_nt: TGTGCCAGCAGCCCCTCGATCAATCGTCAGGGTCGCTACGAGCAGTACTTC
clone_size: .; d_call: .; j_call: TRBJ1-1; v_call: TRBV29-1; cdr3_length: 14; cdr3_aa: CSARGHNMNTEAFF; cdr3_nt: TGCAGCGCACGTGGGCACAACATGAACACTGAAGCTTTCTTT
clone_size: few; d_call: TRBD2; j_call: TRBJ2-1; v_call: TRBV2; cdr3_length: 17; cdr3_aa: CASSESSGLAGGLGRLF; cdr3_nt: TGTGCCAGCAGTGAATCATCAGGACTAGCGGGAGGTCTCGGGCGGCTCTTC
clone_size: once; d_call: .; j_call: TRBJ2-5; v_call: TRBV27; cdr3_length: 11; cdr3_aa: CASSYGETQYF; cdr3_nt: TGTGCCAGCAGTTACGGGGAGACCCAGTACTTC
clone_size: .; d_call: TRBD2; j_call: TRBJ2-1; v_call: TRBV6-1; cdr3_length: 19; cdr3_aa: CASSDGVPGLAGSYNEQFF; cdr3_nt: TGTGCCAGCAGTGATGGGGTACCGGGACTAGCGGGTTCCTACAATGAGCAGTTCTTC
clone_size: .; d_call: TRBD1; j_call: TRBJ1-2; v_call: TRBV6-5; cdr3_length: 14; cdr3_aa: CASSQTGTGYGYTF; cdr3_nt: TGTGCCAGCAGTCAAACCGGGACAGGGTATGGCTACACCTTC
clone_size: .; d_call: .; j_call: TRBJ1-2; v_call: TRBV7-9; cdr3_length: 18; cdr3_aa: CASSPIGDPGLPHYGYTF; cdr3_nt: TGTGCCAGCAGCCCAATTGGGGACCCGGGGCTCCCTCACTATGGCTACACCTTC
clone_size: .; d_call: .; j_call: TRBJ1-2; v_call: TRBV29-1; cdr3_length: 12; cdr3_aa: CSVSKARTGYTF; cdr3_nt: TGCAGCGTTTCCAAAGCCAGGACTGGCTACACCTTC
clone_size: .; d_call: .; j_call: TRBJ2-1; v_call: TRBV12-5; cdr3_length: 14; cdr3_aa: CASGKDSPRGGQFF; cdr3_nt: TGTGCTAGTGGGAAGGACAGTCCCAGAGGTGGGCAGTTCTTC
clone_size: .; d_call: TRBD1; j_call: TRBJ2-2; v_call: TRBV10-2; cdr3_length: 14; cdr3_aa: CASRRTGNTGELFF; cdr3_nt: TGCGCCAGCAGGCGGACAGGGAACACCGGGGAGCTGTTTTTT
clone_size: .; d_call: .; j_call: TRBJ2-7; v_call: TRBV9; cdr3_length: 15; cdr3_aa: CASSLGTAPSYEQYF; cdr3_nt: TGTGCCAGCAGCTTGGGGACCGCGCCATCCTACGAGCAGTACTTC
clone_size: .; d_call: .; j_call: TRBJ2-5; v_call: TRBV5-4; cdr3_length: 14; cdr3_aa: CASSLAGPRETQYF; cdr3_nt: TGTGCCAGCAGCTTGGCGGGACCGAGGGAGACCCAGTACTTC
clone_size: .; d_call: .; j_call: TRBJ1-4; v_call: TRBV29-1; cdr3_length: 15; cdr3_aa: CSVVDPGTPEEKLFF; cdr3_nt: TGCAGCGTTGTTGACCCCGGGACACCAGAAGAAAAACTGTTTTTT
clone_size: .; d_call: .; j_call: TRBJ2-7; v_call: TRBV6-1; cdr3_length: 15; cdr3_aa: CASSLQKPTLGEQYF; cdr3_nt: TGTGCCAGCAGTCTCCAAAAACCAACCCTGGGGGAGCAGTACTTC
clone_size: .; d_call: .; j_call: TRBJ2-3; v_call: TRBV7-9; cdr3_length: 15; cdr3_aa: CASRGRLGLTDTQYF; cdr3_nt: TGTGCCAGCCGCGGCCGGCTGGGATTGACAGATACGCAGTATTTT
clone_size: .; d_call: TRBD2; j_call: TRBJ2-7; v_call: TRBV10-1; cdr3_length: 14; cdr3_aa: CASSLGGSRNEQYF; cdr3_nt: TGCGCCAGCAGTCTCGGCGGGAGTCGTAACGAGCAGTACTTC
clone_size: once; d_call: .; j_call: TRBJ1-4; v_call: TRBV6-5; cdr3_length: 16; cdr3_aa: CASSYSTRDFNEKLFF; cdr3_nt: TGTGCCAGCAGTTACTCGACCCGGGACTTTAATGAAAAACTGTTTTTT
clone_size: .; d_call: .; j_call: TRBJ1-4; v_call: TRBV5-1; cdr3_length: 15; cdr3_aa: CASSLSGITNEKLFF; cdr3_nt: TGCGCCAGCAGCTTGTCGGGTATCACTAATGAAAAACTGTTTTTT
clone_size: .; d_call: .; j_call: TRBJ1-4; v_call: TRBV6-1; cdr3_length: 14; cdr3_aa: CASSAAAPNEKLFF; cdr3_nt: TGTGCCAGCAGTGCGGCGGCGCCTAATGAAAAACTGTTTTTT
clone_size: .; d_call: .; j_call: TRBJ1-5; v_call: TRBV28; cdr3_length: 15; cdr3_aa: CASQGGGNSNQPQHF; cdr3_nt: TGTGCCAGCCAAGGGGGAGGAAATAGCAATCAGCCCCAGCATTTT
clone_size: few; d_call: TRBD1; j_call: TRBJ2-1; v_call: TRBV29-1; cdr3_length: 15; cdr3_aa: CSVEDRGQGNGEQFF; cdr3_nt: TGCAGCGTTGAAGATCGAGGACAGGGTAACGGTGAGCAGTTCTTC
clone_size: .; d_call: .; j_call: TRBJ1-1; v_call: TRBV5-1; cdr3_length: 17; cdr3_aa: CASSPGGGDMLNTEAFF; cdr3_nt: TGCGCCAGCAGCCCCGGTGGGGGCGACATGTTGAACACTGAAGCTTTCTTT
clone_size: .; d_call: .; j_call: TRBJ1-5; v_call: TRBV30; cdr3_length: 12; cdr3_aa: CATTVSNQPQHF; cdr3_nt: TGTGCCACGACAGTTAGCAATCAGCCCCAGCATTTT
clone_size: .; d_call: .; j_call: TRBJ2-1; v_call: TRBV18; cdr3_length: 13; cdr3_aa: CASSPPEGGEQFF; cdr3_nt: TGTGCCAGCTCACCACCGGAGGGGGGTGAGCAGTTCTTC
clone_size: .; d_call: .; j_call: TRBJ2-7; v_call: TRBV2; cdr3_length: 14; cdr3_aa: CASRDGTISYEQYF; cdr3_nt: TGTGCCAGCAGGGACGGGACAATCTCCTACGAGCAGTACTTC
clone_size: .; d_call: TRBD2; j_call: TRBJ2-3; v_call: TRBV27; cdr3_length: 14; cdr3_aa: CASSLTGGPDTQYF; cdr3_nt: TGTGCCAGCAGTTTGACGGGAGGACCGGATACGCAGTATTTT
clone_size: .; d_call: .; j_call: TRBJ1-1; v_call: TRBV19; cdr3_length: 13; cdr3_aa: CASSIAPNTEAFF; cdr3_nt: TGTGCCAGTAGTATAGCCCCCAACACTGAAGCTTTCTTT
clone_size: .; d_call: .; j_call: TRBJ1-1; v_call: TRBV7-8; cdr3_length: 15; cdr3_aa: CASSPTTAGYTEAFF; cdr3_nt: TGTGCCAGCAGCCCGACGACAGCCGGCTACACTGAAGCTTTCTTT
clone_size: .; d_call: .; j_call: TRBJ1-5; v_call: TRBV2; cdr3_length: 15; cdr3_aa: CASRLDVGSNQPQHF; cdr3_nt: TGTGCCAGCAGATTAGATGTGGGTAGCAATCAGCCCCAGCATTTT
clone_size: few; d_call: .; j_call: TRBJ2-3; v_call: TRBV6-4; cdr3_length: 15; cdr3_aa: CASSDSAGSTDTQYF; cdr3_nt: TGTGCCAGCAGTGACTCGGCGGGAAGCACAGATACGCAGTATTTT
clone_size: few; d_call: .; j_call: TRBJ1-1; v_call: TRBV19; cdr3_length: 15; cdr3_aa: CASSIGAGASTEAFF; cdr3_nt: TGTGCCAGTAGTATAGGAGCAGGGGCGAGCACTGAAGCTTTCTTT
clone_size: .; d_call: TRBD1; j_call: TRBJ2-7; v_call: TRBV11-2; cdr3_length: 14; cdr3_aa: CASSLVGTGIEQYF; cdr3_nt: TGTGCCAGCAGCTTAGTTGGGACAGGGATCGAGCAGTACTTC
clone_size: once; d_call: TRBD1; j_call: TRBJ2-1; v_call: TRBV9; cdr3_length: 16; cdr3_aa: CASSRGQGSSYNEQFF; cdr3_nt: TGTGCCAGCAGCCGAGGACAGGGCAGCTCCTACAATGAGCAGTTCTTC
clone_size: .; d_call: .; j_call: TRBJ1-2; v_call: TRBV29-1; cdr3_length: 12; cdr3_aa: CSVEASSLGYTF; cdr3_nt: TGCAGCGTTGAAGCCAGCTCCTTGGGCTACACCTTC
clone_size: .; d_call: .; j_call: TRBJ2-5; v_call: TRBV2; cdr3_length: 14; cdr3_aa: CASSEAGGRKTQYF; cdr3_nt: TGTGCCAGCAGTGAAGCGGGCGGTAGGAAGACCCAGTACTTC
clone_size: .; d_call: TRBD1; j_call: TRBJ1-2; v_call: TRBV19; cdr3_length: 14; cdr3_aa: CASSGGQGNYGYTF; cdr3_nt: TGTGCCAGTAGTGGGGGACAGGGGAACTATGGCTACACCTTC
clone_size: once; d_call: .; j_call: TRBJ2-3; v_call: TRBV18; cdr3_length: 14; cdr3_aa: CASSPGGPSDTQYF; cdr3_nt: TGTGCCAGCTCACCAGGAGGGCCGTCGGATACGCAGTATTTT
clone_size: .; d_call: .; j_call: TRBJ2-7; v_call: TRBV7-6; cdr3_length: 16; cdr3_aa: CASSLNPLGGSGEQYF; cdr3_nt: TGTGCCAGCAGCTTAAACCCATTAGGGGGGAGTGGCGAGCAGTACTTC
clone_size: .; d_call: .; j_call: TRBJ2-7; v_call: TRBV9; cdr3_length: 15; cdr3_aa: CASSVGKAPVYEQYF; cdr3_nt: TGTGCCAGCAGCGTAGGAAAAGCCCCTGTCTACGAGCAGTACTTC
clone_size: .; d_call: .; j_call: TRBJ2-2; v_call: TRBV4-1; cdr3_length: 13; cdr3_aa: CASSQETAGELFF; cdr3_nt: TGCGCCAGCAGCCAAGAAACGGCGGGAGAGCTGTTTTTT
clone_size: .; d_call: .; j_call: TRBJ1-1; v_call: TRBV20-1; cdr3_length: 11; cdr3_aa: CSAKVNTEAFF; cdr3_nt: TGCAGTGCTAAGGTGAACACTGAAGCTTTCTTT
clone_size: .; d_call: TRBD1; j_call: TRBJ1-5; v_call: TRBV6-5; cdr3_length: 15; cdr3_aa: CASSPGTGGGQPQHF; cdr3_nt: TGTGCCAGCAGTCCGGGGACAGGGGGCGGTCAGCCCCAGCATTTT
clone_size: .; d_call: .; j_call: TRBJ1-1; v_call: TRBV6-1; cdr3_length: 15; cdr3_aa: CASSGMKGGNTEAFF; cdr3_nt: TGTGCCAGCAGTGGCATGAAGGGGGGTAACACTGAAGCTTTCTTT
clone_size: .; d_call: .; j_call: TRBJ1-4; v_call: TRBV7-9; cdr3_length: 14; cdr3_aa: CASSLAQGIEKLFF; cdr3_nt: TGTGCCAGCAGCTTAGCACAGGGAATTGAAAAACTGTTTTTT
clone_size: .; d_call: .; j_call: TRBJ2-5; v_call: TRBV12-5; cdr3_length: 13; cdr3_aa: CASGSPGEETQYF; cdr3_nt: TGTGCTAGTGGTTCCCCAGGAGAAGAGACCCAGTACTTC